The subject of this entry is one TCR beta chain. The antigen is undetermined. PCR was performed a second time for 7 to 11 cycles using a sample-barcoded 5' primer and a J-beta primer mix. TCRdb independently ran MiXCR on the 5' RACE reads; one entry per CDR3 protein. The sample lists over a million distinct CDR3 sequences; 45% to 70% were seen once. From germline, CDR1 is SGHTA and CDR2 FQGNSA. The CDR3 has 16 amino acids. Trimming shortened V by 2 bases and J by 4 bases, and 16 bases separated the two germline ends. The entry originates in a study of blood T cells in healthy people across ages. Study details: Template switching retrieved approximately one barcoded beta molecule for each two T cells.

Findings and limits, study-wide: Whereas aged donors had fewer naive CD4+ cells, long-lived donors had more of them and higher diversity.

Samples each yielded at least 5 micrograms of total RNA. The origin of this receptor is a man aged 18 to 29 in good health. J is TRBJ2-3 and V is TRBV7-2, with D possibly TRBD2 on 6 matching bases. Sequenced sample: blood. CDR3 sequence (DNA): TGTGCCAGCAGCTTATGGGGCGGCACGGGGGCAGATACGCAGTATTTT. Translated: CASSLWGGTGADTQYF.